This T cell receptor (beta chain) stems from a study of blood T cell repertoires in COVID-19. The overall study: Sources were T cells, B-cell-depleted T cells, or PBMCs; the material itself was cDNA or gDNA.

Assay: immunoSEQ multiplex PCR; the TCRdb copy retains only in-frame clones and omits some. There are about 290,000 clones in the sample; roughly 91% occur only once, and about 4.2% lies in the top ten. Concerning this clone itself: Other DNA sequences in the sample encode the same CDR3.

CDR3 length: 14 amino acids. Trimming took off 1 base at V and 0 bases at J, with 5 bases between the two ends. The germline CDR1 and CDR2 sequences are SGHRS and YFSETQ. The chain links TRBV5-1 to TRBJ2-1; the D is unclear. The sample consisted of peripheral blood. The TCR originated in a man between 35 and 55 years old with acute or convalescent COVID-19. CDR3 nucleotides: TGCGCCAGCAGCTTGACGGGCTCCTACAATGAGCAGTTCTTC. Amino acids: CASSLTGSYNEQFF.